This passage covers 17 T cell receptor beta chains from one sample sequenced in a study of shared clonotypes between healthy human individuals. Sequencing was performed with immunoSEQ multiplex PCR; in TCRdb, only in-frame clones are kept and a portion is missing. The sample has some 380,000 clones; about 97% are singletons. The sample consisted of memory CD8+ T cells sorted from blood. Subset meaning: CD45RO+ cells pooled with CCR7-negative TemRA cells. The receptors originated from a man aged 30-40 years in good health.

The genes are TRBV6-5 and TRBJ1-4; 8 positions match TRBD1. V was pared by 8 bases and J by 6 bases, with 5 bases of the junction left unmatched. There are 13 residues in the CDR3. Germline assignment: CDR1 MNHEY and CDR2 SVGAGI. The CDR3 reads CASSDRADEKLFF. CDR3 in DNA: TGTGCCAGCTCGGACAGGGCGGATGAAAAACTGTTTTTT.

The rearrangement uses TRBV7-2 and TRBJ2-3; no reliable D call. CDR1 and CDR2 (germline): SGHTA, FQGNSA. Trimming took 7 bases from V and 2 from J, leaving 4 bases between them. This CDR3 contains 11 residues. The CDR3 here is CASTVTDTQYF. In DNA form, the CDR3 reads TGTGCCAGCACCGTCACAGATACGCAGTATTTT.

Only one count was recorded for this clone. This chain joins TRBV6-6 and TRBJ2-7, with D perhaps TRBD2 (5 bases). V lost 6 bases, J lost 3 bases, and 12 bases lay in between. CDR1 is MNHNY, CDR2 SVGAGI, per germline (reference sequence). The CDR3 spans 13 residues. CDR3 bases: TGTGCCAGCAGAACCGGGAACCTCTACGAGCAGTACTTC. The encoded protein is CASRTGNLYEQYF.

Note on this clone: The junction and the germline gene differ at one end; a read error may be behind it. V usage is TRBV2 and J usage is TRBJ1-4, with D perhaps matching TRBD1 (5 bases). The CDR3 runs to 15 residues. Germline V gene data show CDR1 as SNHLY and CDR2 as FYNNEI. This chain's CDR3 is CASREDSATNEKLFF. The CDR3 DNA reads as TGTGCCAGCAGGGAAGACAGTGCCACTAATGAAAAACTGTTTTTT. The whole variable domain, remainder taken from reference TRBV2 and TRBJ1-4, is EPEVTQTPSHQVTQMGQEVILRCVPISNHLYFYWYRQILGQKVEFLVSFYNNEISEKSEIFDDQFSVERPDGSNFTLKIRSTKLEDSAMYFCASREDSATNEKLFFGSGTQLSVL.

The chain joins TRBV28 to TRBJ2-7; 7 bases agree with TRBD2. The CDR3 contains 12 residues. J lost 6 bases, V lost 4 bases, and 3 bases had no gene match. Germline loops: CDR1 MDHEN, CDR2 SYDVKM. Here the CDR3 reads CASSSRLAEQYF. CDR3 DNA sequence: TGTGCCAGCAGTTCCAGACTAGCCGAGCAGTACTTC.

This clone was detected only once. The rearrangement joins TRBV6-1 to TRBJ1-2; D not certain. The CDR3 length is 11 residues. Germline loops: CDR1 MNHNS, CDR2 SASEGT. V lost 3 bases and J lost 7, with 6 bases in between. The CDR3 region is CASSEGFGYTF. The CDR3 bases are TGTGCCAGCAGTGAGGGTTTTGGCTACACCTTC.

The chain links TRBV7-2 to TRBJ2-3, with 7 bases that match TRBD2. Germline lookup yields CDR1 SGHTA and CDR2 FQGNSA. The J segment lost 0 bases and the V segment lost 6 bases, leaving 3 bases of the junction unmatched. The CDR3 sequence is 14 residues long. CDR3 in amino acids: CASRASGSTDTQYF. In DNA form, the CDR3 reads TGTGCCAGCAGAGCTAGCGGTAGCACAGATACGCAGTATTTT.

The chain has TRBV30 and TRBJ1-6; D unresolved. With 0 bases removed from V and 9 bases from J, the gap between germline ends came to 18 bases. Germline V gene data show CDR1 as GTSNPN and CDR2 as SVGIG (reference sequence). The CDR3 length is 16 residues. CDR3 coding DNA: TGTGCCTGGAGTGTACGACCGGGATACCAAGGTTCACCCCTCCACTTT. Its translation: CAWSVRPGYQGSPLHF. The full variable domain, completed using reference TRBV30 and TRBJ1-6, is SQTIHQWPATLVQPVGSPLSLECTVEGTSNPNLYWYRQAAGRGLQLLFYSVGIGQISSEVPQNLSASRPQDRQFILSSKKLLLSDSGFYLCAWSVRPGYQGSPLHFGNGTRLTVT.

The chain is built from TRBV10-3 and TRBJ1-6; 7 positions match TRBD1. With V trimmed by 0 bases and J by 10 bases, 3 bases remained unmatched. The CDR3 spans 14 residues. Germline-derived CDR1 and CDR2 are ENHRY and SYGVKD. CDR3 region: CAISESAGGSPLHF. In DNA, the CDR3 is TGTGCCATCAGTGAGTCCGCAGGGGGGTCACCCCTCCACTTT.

The CDR3 sequence: CASSWDNTEAFF. CDR3 nucleotide sequence: TGTGCCAGCAGCTGGGACAACACTGAAGCTTTCTTT. The J gene is TRBJ1-1, the V gene TRBV5-6; the D gene is possibly TRBD1 (5 bases). Between the trimmed V and J ends, which lost 3 bases and 2 bases, there was a span of 5 bases. CDR1 and CDR2 (germline): SGHDT, YYEEEE. The CDR3 is 12 amino acids.

A word on this clone: The same CDR3 also results from other DNA sequences found in this sample. The chain recombines TRBV5-1 with TRBJ2-7; D might be TRBD1 (5 bases). The V and J ends lost 0 bases and 0 bases respectively, with 7 bases between them. Germline CDR1 is SGHRS and CDR2 is YFSETQ. The CDR3 has 14 residues. The CDR3 bases are TGCGCCAGCAGCTTGGGTGACAGCTCCTACGAGCAGTACTTC. Translated, it gives CASSLGDSSYEQYF.

This chain links TRBV18 with TRBJ2-1, with 15 positions matching TRBD2. The germline V gene encodes CDR1 KGHSH and CDR2 LQKENI. The CDR3 spans 17 residues. V trimming: 4 bases; J trimming: 10 bases; junction bases outside the gene matches: 11. The CDR3 DNA reads TGTGCCAGCTCACGTCAAACCGGGACTAGCGGGAGGCCGGAGCAGTTCTTC. Amino acid sequence: CASSRQTGTSGRPEQFF.

The V gene is TRBV6-1, the J gene TRBJ2-3; TRBD1 might be the D (5 bases). Trimming cost V 4 bases and J 5 bases, with 7 bases left between them. Germline V gene lookup returns CDR1 MNHNS and CDR2 SASEGT. CDR3 length: 12 residues. The CDR3 protein is CASSGRVDTQYF. The CDR3 DNA follows: TGTGCCAGCAGTGGCAGGGTAGATACGCAGTATTTT.

The chain is built from TRBV29-1 and TRBJ2-5, with 7 nucleotides matching TRBD1. Germline assignment: CDR1 SQVTM and CDR2 ANQGSEA. This CDR3 comprises 13 residues. Trimming removed 7 bases from V and 5 bases from J; junction bases left unmatched: 10. The CDR3 is CSGGTASPETQYF. The CDR3 region has the DNA TGCAGCGGTGGGACAGCCTCTCCGGAGACCCAGTACTTC.

This sequence joins TRBV15 and TRBJ2-7; 7 bases agree with TRBD2. The CDR3 sequence is 17 residues long. Germline loops: CDR1 LNHNV, CDR2 YYDKDF (reference sequence). With 1 base clipped from V and 3 bases from J, the junction kept 12 bases outside the gene matches. The CDR3 loop is CATSRVFIGRSDYEQYF. CDR3 sequence (DNA): TGTGCCACCAGCAGAGTATTTATCGGGAGGAGTGACTACGAGCAGTACTTC.

V gene TRBV27 combines with J gene TRBJ2-1; D possibly corresponds to TRBD2 (6 bases). The germline V and J ends were trimmed by 3 bases and 2 bases, with 14 bases remaining between them. This CDR3 comprises 16 residues. The germline V gene encodes CDR1 MNHEY and CDR2 SMNVEV (reference sequence). The CDR3, as DNA: TGTGCCAGCAGTTTTCGGCTAGCGCCTCCCTACAATGAGCAGTTCTTC. It yields the protein CASSFRLAPPYNEQFF.

This chain links TRBV5-8 with TRBJ1-3; D not certain. CDR1 and CDR2 (germline): SGHTS, YDEGEE. The CDR3 is 15 residues long. Between the trimmed V and J ends, which lost 3 bases and 0 bases, there was a span of 10 bases. CDR3 nucleotides: TGTGCCAGCAGCTGGTGGACTGTCTCTGGAAACACCATATATTTT. It specifies CASSWWTVSGNTIYF.